This TCR beta chain was captured by sequencing in a study of blood T cell repertoires in COVID-19. Profiling relied on immunoSEQ multiplex PCR, and the TCRdb table lists in-frame clones only, not all of them. This repertoire shows fewer than 200,000 clones, 82% found once; its top ten account for 6.5% to 8.5%. Germline lookup yields CDR1 LGHDT and CDR2 YNNKEL (reference sequence). This CDR3 contains 14 residues. Trimming cost V 6 bases and J 0 bases, with 9 bases left between them. The J gene is TRBJ2-1, the V gene TRBV3-1 (or the pseudogene TRBV3-2); possible D gene TRBD1, 5 bases. Specimen: peripheral blood. The origin of this receptor is a woman between 40 and 55 years old with COVID-19, enrolled during active disease. CDR3 in DNA: TGTGCCAGCAGTCGACAGTACTCCTACAATGAGCAGTTCTTC. Protein sequence: CASSRQYSYNEQFF.